These T cell receptor beta chains were read from a single sample in a study of cytomegalovirus exposure and HLA in healthy donors. The assay was immunoSEQ multiplex PCR, and TCRdb's table has in-frame clones only and misses some. The data contain 70,000 to 95,000 clones, 80% to 90% of them singletons. Sample: PBMCs. The source is a woman in her 30s in good health and CMV-seronegative. Both conserved end residues are trimmed from each CDR3. D genes are given only for firm matches.

CDR3 protein: ASSLSRVYNEQF
D gene: .
J gene: TRBJ2-1
V gene: TRBV7-3

CDR3 protein: ASSVMTGAYNEQF
D gene: TRBD1
J gene: TRBJ2-1
V gene: TRBV9

CDR3 protein: ASSPGLPPYEQY
D gene: .
J gene: TRBJ2-7
V gene: TRBV18

CDR3 protein: ASSLYRGRETQY
D gene: .
J gene: TRBJ2-5
V gene: TRBV27

CDR3 protein: ASSAFTGTVLLNTEAF
D gene: .
J gene: TRBJ1-1
V gene: TRBV28

CDR3 protein: ASASGVSYNEQF
D gene: .
J gene: TRBJ2-1
V gene: TRBV5-5

CDR3 protein: ASAPGTISGNTIY
D gene: .
J gene: TRBJ1-3
V gene: TRBV5-5

CDR3 protein: SVEMDSYEQY
D gene: .
J gene: .
V gene: TRBV29-1

CDR3 protein: SAPGGAETQY
D gene: .
J gene: TRBJ2-5
V gene: TRBV29-1

CDR3 protein: ASSNGQGSFYGYT
D gene: .
J gene: TRBJ1-2
V gene: TRBV7-8

CDR3 protein: ASSQELRVDTQY
D gene: .
J gene: TRBJ2-3
V gene: TRBV14

CDR3 protein: ASSGMTGSANVLT
D gene: TRBD1
J gene: TRBJ2-6
V gene: TRBV5-6

CDR3 protein: ASSPSGRPSYEQY
D gene: TRBD2
J gene: TRBJ2-7
V gene: TRBV6-5

CDR3 protein: ASSDRDRGSY
D gene: TRBD1
J gene: TRBJ2-4
V gene: TRBV25-1

CDR3 protein: AISEPQGNYGYT
D gene: .
J gene: TRBJ1-2
V gene: TRBV10-3

CDR3 protein: ASSLEATSGIYEQY
D gene: TRBD2
J gene: TRBJ2-7
V gene: TRBV7-2

CDR3 protein: ASSQWTVSYEQY
D gene: .
J gene: TRBJ2-7
V gene: TRBV4-1

CDR3 protein: ASSSAGVETQY
D gene: TRBD2
J gene: TRBJ2-5
V gene: TRBV5-4

CDR3 protein: ASSPGHLSSYEQY
D gene: .
J gene: TRBJ2-7
V gene: TRBV18

CDR3 protein: ASSEAGTGNTEAF
D gene: TRBD1
J gene: TRBJ1-1
V gene: TRBV25-1

CDR3 protein: ASSLAGGSQYNEQF
D gene: TRBD2
J gene: TRBJ2-1
V gene: TRBV28

CDR3 protein: ASSLGHPNTEAF
D gene: .
J gene: TRBJ1-1
V gene: TRBV5-1

CDR3 protein: ASSQGTSSGVYNEQF
D gene: TRBD2
J gene: TRBJ2-1
V gene: TRBV4-1

CDR3 protein: ASSSGSGDLC
D gene: .
J gene: TRBJ1-2
V gene: TRBV27

CDR3 protein: ATNRPGWGKLF
D gene: .
J gene: TRBJ1-4
V gene: TRBV28

CDR3 protein: ASSLDGAGTGSYNEQF
D gene: TRBD1
J gene: TRBJ2-1
V gene: TRBV11-2

CDR3 protein: ASSFASGLAGPNEQF
D gene: TRBD2
J gene: TRBJ2-1
V gene: TRBV5-1

CDR3 protein: ASSPRWAAEQF
D gene: .
J gene: TRBJ2-1
V gene: TRBV13

CDR3 protein: SAVPLNEQY
D gene: .
J gene: TRBJ2-7
V gene: TRBV20-1

CDR3 protein: ASSRGGAFNEQF
D gene: TRBD1
J gene: TRBJ2-1
V gene: TRBV5-6

CDR3 protein: ASSLTPGLAFNEQF
D gene: TRBD2
J gene: TRBJ2-1
V gene: TRBV5-6

CDR3 protein: ASSSGLSSYNEQF
D gene: .
J gene: TRBJ2-1
V gene: TRBV5-6

CDR3 protein: ASSQEGGAPGQPQH
D gene: .
J gene: TRBJ1-5
V gene: TRBV4-2

CDR3 protein: SAQGQMDSYEQY
D gene: TRBD1
J gene: TRBJ2-7
V gene: TRBV29-1

CDR3 protein: ASTRTGQSNYGYT
D gene: TRBD1
J gene: TRBJ1-2
V gene: TRBV6-1